The next 5 T cell receptor beta chains were all read from a single sample in a study of long-term antiretroviral therapy in people with HIV. Run at survey level, the immunoSEQ assay was version v3.0. Assay used: immunoSEQ multiplex PCR; TCRdb lists only in-frame clones, some missing. The table records tens of thousands of clones, 70% to 90% of them present only once. Sequencing used unsorted PBMCs, obtained about 4.3 years after starting antiretroviral therapy. Receptors were obtained from a man younger than 40 with HIV.

The chain links TRBV9 to TRBJ2-4; D might be TRBD1 (8 bases). This CDR3 contains 16 residues. V lost 0 bases and J lost 3, with 13 bases in between. The germline CDR1 and CDR2 sequences are SGDLS and YYNGEE. The CDR3 is CASSVGTGGGKNIQYF. The DNA for the CDR3 is TGTGCCAGCAGCGTAGGAACAGGGGGGGGCAAAAACATTCAGTACTTC.

In its sample, this clone was seen a few times. The chain couples TRBV2 to TRBJ2-7, with D maybe TRBD2 (5 bases). The CDR3 is made up of 14 amino acids. Trimming took off 6 bases at V and 4 bases at J, with 16 bases between the two ends. The germline gives CDR1 SNHLY, CDR2 FYNNEI. The CDR3 DNA reads TGTGCCAGCAGCCCCTACCGGGGTGGGTACGAGCAGTACTTC. Its translation is CASSPYRGGYEQYF. The variable domain in full, completed from reference TRBV2 and TRBJ2-7, reads EPEVTQTPSHQVTQMGQEVILRCVPISNHLYFYWYRQILGQKVEFLVSFYNNEISEKSEIFDDQFSVERPDGSNFTLKIRSTKLEDSAMYFCASSPYRGGYEQYFGPGTRLTVT.

The CDR3 nucleotides read TGTGCCCTGGATGGCGTAGCGGAGATATACGAGCAGTACTTC. Translated: CALDGVAEIYEQYF. The rearrangement uses TRBV30 and TRBJ2-7; a weak D match, TRBD2 (6 bases). Germline values: CDR1 GTSNPN, CDR2 SVGIG (reference sequence). The V end was cut by 8 bases, the J end by 4 bases, with 21 bases between. The CDR3 spans 14 residues.

This chain links TRBV28 with TRBJ2-6; 11 bases align to TRBD1. CDR1 and CDR2 (germline): MDHEN, SYDVKM. V was pared by 1 base and J by 2 bases, with 1 base of the junction left unmatched. This CDR3 comprises 17 residues. The CDR3, as DNA: TGTGCCAGCAGTTTATCGGGACAGGGGGCTGGGGCCAACGTCCTGACTTTC. As protein: CASSLSGQGAGANVLTF.

The gene calls are TRBV29-1 and TRBJ1-1, with D possibly matching TRBD1 (5 bases). In germline, CDR1 is SQVTM, CDR2 ANQGSEA. CDR3 length: 16 residues. Trimming left V 1 base short and J 3 bases short, with 18 bases between. CDR3 in amino acids: CSVEGVRAGRHTEAFF. CDR3 DNA: TGCAGCGTTGAAGGGGTCAGGGCAGGGAGACACACTGAAGCTTTCTTT.